The 23 T cell receptor beta chains below were found in one sample sequenced in a study of blood T cell repertoires in COVID-19. The table came from immunoSEQ multiplex PCR; TCRdb's copy has only in-frame clones and leaves some out. The sample has hundreds of thousands of clones, approximately 90% seen once. Sequencing was performed on PBMCs or T cells enriched from blood (not recorded which). The receptors originated from a man aged 25-40 years who had recovered from COVID-19.

The chain links TRBV5-1 to TRBJ2-1, with 10 positions matching TRBD2. The ends lost 4 bases at V and 1 base at J; junction bases unmatched: 8. Germline CDR1 and CDR2: SGHRS and YFSETQ. The CDR3 extends over 17 amino acids. CDR3 residues: CASSVHGTSDSYNEQFF. CDR3 nucleotide sequence: TGCGCCAGCAGCGTTCACGGGACTAGCGATTCCTACAATGAGCAGTTCTTC.

This chain links TRBV5-1 with TRBJ1-4; possible D gene TRBD1, 5 bases. The germline gives CDR1 SGHRS, CDR2 YFSETQ. V was clipped by 0 bases and J by 6 bases, with 9 bases between them. The CDR3 totals 14 residues. The DNA for the CDR3 is TGCGCCAGCAGCTTGGGACAGAAAGATGAAAAACTGTTTTTT. Translation gives CASSLGQKDEKLFF.

The chain has TRBV29-1 and TRBJ2-6; possibly TRBD1 for D (6 bases). With 5 bases removed from V and 0 bases from J, the gap between germline ends came to 8 bases. CDR3 length: 14 residues. The V gene's germline CDR1 is SQVTM and CDR2 ANQGSEA. The CDR3 region has the DNA TGCAGCGTTTTGGACAGCTCTGGGGCCAACGTCCTGACTTTC. It is translated as CSVLDSSGANVLTF.

The rearrangement uses TRBV28 and TRBJ1-1; 7 nucleotides agree with TRBD1. The germline gives CDR1 MDHEN, CDR2 SYDVKM. This CDR3 region has 12 residues. The V gene end was trimmed by 3 bases and the J gene end by 12 bases; junction bases not matched to a gene: 7. CDR3 in amino acids: CASSFDRARSFF. The CDR3 DNA is TGTGCCAGCAGTTTCGACAGGGCGAGATCTTTCTTT.

The chain links TRBV19 to TRBJ1-2; TRBD1 is a possible D gene (5 bases). The CDR3 contains 15 residues. CDR1 LNHDA and CDR2 SQIVND come from the germline V gene (reference sequence). The V and J ends lost 4 bases and 4 bases respectively, with 16 bases between them. The DNA for the CDR3 is TGTGCCAGTAGTAAAAACATAGGGGCGAGCTATGGCTACACCTTC. It codes for CASSKNIGASYGYTF.

The chain combines TRBV2 with TRBJ2-7, with a possible D match to TRBD1 (6 bases). The CDR3 spans 12 residues. V shed 6 bases and J shed 6 bases, with 12 bases lying between them. Germline V gives CDR1 SNHLY, CDR2 FYNNEI. The CDR3 here is CASRIGQSEQYF. CDR3 bases: TGTGCCAGCAGGATTGGACAGTCCGAGCAGTACTTC.

The V call is TRBV4-1, the J call TRBJ2-2; D is uncertain. V lost 0 bases to trimming and J lost 1 base, with 9 bases between them. CDR3 size: 16 residues. In germline, CDR1 is MGHRA, CDR2 YSYEKL. The DNA for the CDR3 is TGCGCCAGCAGCCAAGATCCTTTTTTGAACACCGGGGAGCTGTTTTTT. Translated: CASSQDPFLNTGELFF.

This clone occurred once. This rearrangement joins TRBV19 to TRBJ1-1; D gene unclear. Germline-derived CDR1 and CDR2 are LNHDA and SQIVND (reference sequence). Trimming cost V 0 bases and J 9 bases, with 8 bases left between them. This CDR3 is built from 12 residues. The CDR3 bases are TGTGCCAGTAGTATAGATCCGACTAAAGCTTTCTTT. Translated, it gives CASSIDPTKAFF.

CDR3 bases: TGTGCCAGCAGTAGACTCCGCAATCAGCCCCAGCATTTT. Translated, it gives CASSRLRNQPQHF. The chain carries TRBV28 and TRBJ1-5; D is ambiguous. Germline CDR1 MDHEN, CDR2 SYDVKM. This CDR3 has 13 residues. The germline V and J ends were trimmed by 5 bases and 2 bases, with 7 bases remaining between them.

The V gene is TRBV11-2, the J gene TRBJ2-2; D uncertain. The ends were cut back, 2 bases at V and 6 bases at J, with 7 bases in the middle. The CDR3 loop spans 13 amino acids. Germline CDR1 reads SGHAT; CDR2 reads FQNNGV. This chain's CDR3 is CASSLQVAGELFF. As DNA, the CDR3 is TGTGCCAGCAGCTTACAGGTGGCCGGGGAGCTGTTTTTT.

The chain recombines TRBV7-3 with TRBJ2-7, with a possible D match to TRBD2 (5 bases). V lost 2 bases and J 4 bases, leaving 12 bases between the germline ends. Germline CDR1 and CDR2: SGHTA and FQGTGA. The CDR3 is 14 residues long. CDR3 in amino acids: CASSLAGGRYEQYF. CDR3 nucleotides: TGTGCCAGCAGCTTAGCAGGAGGAAGATACGAGCAGTACTTC.

The chain links TRBV7-2 to TRBJ1-5; no firm D call. Trimming cost V 6 bases and J 1 base, with 4 bases left between them. The CDR3 sequence is 12 residues long. Germline CDR1 and CDR2: SGHTA and FQGNSA. The CDR3 nucleotides are TGTGCCAGCAGGCAGAGCAATCAGCCCCAGCATTTT. Translating gives CASRQSNQPQHF.

CDR3 amino acids: CASSLDRGFDTGELFF. The CDR3 region has the DNA TGCGCCAGCAGCCTTGACAGGGGGTTCGACACCGGGGAGCTGTTTTTT. V and J are TRBV4-1 and TRBJ2-2; 9 bases fit TRBD1. CDR1 and CDR2 from the germline V gene are MGHRA and YSYEKL. V was clipped by 4 bases and J by 3 bases; unmatched bases: 6. CDR3 length: 16 amino acids.

This rearrangement joins TRBV2 to TRBJ2-5; D uncertain. Germline V gene data show CDR1 as SNHLY and CDR2 as FYNNEI. V shed 7 bases and J shed 6 bases, with 21 bases lying between them. This CDR3 has 15 residues. CDR3 region: CASNVLDSRLQTQYF. CDR3 bases: TGTGCCAGCAATGTTCTAGATTCCCGCTTGCAGACCCAGTACTTC.

This chain uses TRBV28 with TRBJ1-4; TRBD1 matches at 7 bases. Trimming at V came to 3 bases and at J to 9 bases, leaving 4 bases not matched to a gene. Germline loops: CDR1 MDHEN, CDR2 SYDVKM. The CDR3 sequence is 13 residues long. CDR3 coding DNA: TGTGCCAGCAGTTTGGGGACAGACCAAAAACTGTTTTTT. Its translation is CASSLGTDQKLFF.

The V and J genes are TRBV11-2 and TRBJ2-5; D gene uncertain. V was clipped by 4 bases and J by 4 bases, with 13 bases between them. Per the germline V gene, CDR1 is SGHAT and CDR2 is FQNNGV. This CDR3 comprises 14 residues. Here the CDR3 DNA reads TGTGCCAGCAGCTGGAAGGCAGGTGGAGAGACCCAGTACTTC. Translated: CASSWKAGGETQYF.

This clone occurred once. The chain couples TRBV2 to TRBJ2-4, with 9 nucleotides matching TRBD2. This CDR3 is built from 14 residues. Trimming cost V 3 bases and J 9 bases; bases outside gene matches: 6. CDR1 SNHLY and CDR2 FYNNEI come from the germline V gene. In DNA form, the CDR3 reads TGTGCCAGCAGTGAGAGCGGGAGGTGGGGCATTCAGTACTTC. This encodes CASSESGRWGIQYF.

V is TRBV5-6 and J is TRBJ2-6; D not certain. The V gene lost 2 bases and the J gene lost 3 bases, with 9 bases spanning the gap. The CDR3 covers 15 residues. Germline V gene lookup returns CDR1 SGHDT and CDR2 YYEEEE. CDR3 in amino acids: CASSFGLGGANVLTF. Here the CDR3 DNA reads TGTGCCAGCAGCTTCGGGTTAGGTGGGGCCAACGTCCTGACTTTC.

The chain employs TRBV6-7 and TRBJ2-7; 7 bases agree with TRBD2. TRBV6-7 is designated an ORF whose function remains uncertain. The junction had 16 bases not matched to a gene; V was cut back by 6 bases and J by 2 bases. The CDR3 is 17 residues long. This chain's CDR3 is CASRIPRSERETYEQYF. The DNA for the CDR3 is TGTGCCAGCAGAATCCCTAGGAGTGAGCGGGAAACCTACGAGCAGTACTTC.

The gene calls are TRBV28 and TRBJ2-3; 8 bases map to TRBD1. The CDR3 extends over 17 amino acids. Germline values: CDR1 MDHEN, CDR2 SYDVKM. J lost 5 bases, V lost 4 bases, and 14 bases had no gene match. CDR3 nucleotide sequence: TGTGCCAGCAGTTCACCCACCCGACAGGGGCAGAGAGATACGCAGTATTTT. Its protein product is CASSSPTRQGQRDTQYF.

This clone appeared a single time. The gene calls are TRBV5-6 and TRBJ1-2; the match to TRBD1 covers 8 bases. Germline V gives CDR1 SGHDT, CDR2 YYEEEE. Germline trimming cut 4 bases from V and 8 bases from J; bases unmatched to any gene: 7. This CDR3 contains 13 residues. The CDR3 reads CASSTYRGFGYTF. CDR3 bases: TGTGCCAGCAGCACTTACAGGGGGTTCGGCTACACCTTC.

This rearrangement joins TRBV7-6 to TRBJ2-3; D remains ambiguous. Germline V CDR1 and CDR2: SGHVS, FNYEAQ. This CDR3 has 15 residues. Trimming removed 2 bases from V and 5 bases from J, with 14 bases in between. The CDR3: CASSLSGSAGDTQYF. The CDR3 DNA is TGTGCCAGCAGCTTATCAGGATCCGCCGGAGATACGCAGTATTTT.

This clone occurred once. The chain couples TRBV7-9 to TRBJ2-2; TRBD2 matches at 7 bases. The V gene end was trimmed by 0 bases and the J gene end by 0 bases; junction bases not matched to a gene: 4. The V gene's germline CDR1 is SEHNR and CDR2 FQNEAQ (reference sequence). The CDR3 extends over 17 amino acids. The CDR3 DNA reads as TGTGCCAGCAGCTTAGCGCTAAGCGGGACGAACACCGGGGAGCTGTTTTTT. It specifies CASSLALSGTNTGELFF.